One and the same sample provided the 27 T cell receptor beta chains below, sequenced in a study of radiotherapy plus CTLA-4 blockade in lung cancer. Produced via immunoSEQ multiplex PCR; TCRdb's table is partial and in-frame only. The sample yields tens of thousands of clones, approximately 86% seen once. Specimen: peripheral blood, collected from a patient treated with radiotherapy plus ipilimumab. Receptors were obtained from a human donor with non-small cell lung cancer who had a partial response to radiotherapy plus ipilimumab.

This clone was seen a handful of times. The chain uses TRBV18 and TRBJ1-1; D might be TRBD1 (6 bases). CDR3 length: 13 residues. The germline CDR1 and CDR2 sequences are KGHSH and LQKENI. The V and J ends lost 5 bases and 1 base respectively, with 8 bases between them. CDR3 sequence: CASSATGNTEAFF. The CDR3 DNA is TGTGCCAGCTCAGCGACAGGGAACACTGAAGCTTTCTTT.

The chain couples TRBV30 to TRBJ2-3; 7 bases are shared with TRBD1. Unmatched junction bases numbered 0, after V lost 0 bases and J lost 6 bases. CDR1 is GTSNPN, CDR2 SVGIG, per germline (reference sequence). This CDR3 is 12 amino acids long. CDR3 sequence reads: CAWSVGGDTQYF. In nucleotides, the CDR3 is TGTGCCTGGAGTGTAGGGGGCGATACGCAGTATTTT.

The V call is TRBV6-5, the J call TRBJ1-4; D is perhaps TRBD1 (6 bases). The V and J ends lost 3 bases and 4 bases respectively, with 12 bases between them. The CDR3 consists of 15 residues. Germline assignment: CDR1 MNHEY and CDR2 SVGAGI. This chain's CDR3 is CASSYQQGRNEKLFF. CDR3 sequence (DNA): TGTGCCAGCAGTTATCAACAGGGTCGTAATGAAAAACTGTTTTTT.

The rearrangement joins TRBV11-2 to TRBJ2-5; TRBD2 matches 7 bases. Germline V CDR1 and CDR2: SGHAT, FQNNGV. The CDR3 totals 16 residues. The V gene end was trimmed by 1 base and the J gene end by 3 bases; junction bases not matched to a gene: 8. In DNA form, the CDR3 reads TGTGCCAGCAGCTTAGGTGCGGCTAGCGGAAAAGAGACCCAGTACTTC. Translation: CASSLGAASGKETQYF.

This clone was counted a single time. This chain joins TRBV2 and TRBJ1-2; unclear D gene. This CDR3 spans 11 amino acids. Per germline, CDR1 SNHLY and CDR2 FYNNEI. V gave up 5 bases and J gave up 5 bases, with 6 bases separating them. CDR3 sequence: CASSTGYGYTF. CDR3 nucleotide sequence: TGTGCCAGCAGTACCGGGTATGGCTACACCTTC.

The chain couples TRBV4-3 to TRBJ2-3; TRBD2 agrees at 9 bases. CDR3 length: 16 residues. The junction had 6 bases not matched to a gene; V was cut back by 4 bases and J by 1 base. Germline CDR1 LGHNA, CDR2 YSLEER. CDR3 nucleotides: TGCGCCAGCAGCCGTAGTCGACTAGCGGGCACAGATACGCAGTATTTT. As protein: CASSRSRLAGTDTQYF.

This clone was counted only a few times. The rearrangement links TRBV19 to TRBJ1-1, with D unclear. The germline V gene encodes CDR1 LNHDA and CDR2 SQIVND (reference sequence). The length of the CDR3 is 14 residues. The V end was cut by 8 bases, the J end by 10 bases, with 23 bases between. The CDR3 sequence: CASDLEGLGRPAFF. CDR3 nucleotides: TGTGCCAGTGACCTAGAGGGTTTAGGGAGGCCAGCTTTCTTT. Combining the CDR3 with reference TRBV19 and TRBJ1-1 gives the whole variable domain DGGITQSPKYLFRKEGQNVTLSCEQNLNHDAMYWYRQDPGQGLRLIYYSQIVNDFQKGDIAEGYSVSREKKESFPLTVTSAQKNPTAFYLCASDLEGLGRPAFFGQGTRLTVV.

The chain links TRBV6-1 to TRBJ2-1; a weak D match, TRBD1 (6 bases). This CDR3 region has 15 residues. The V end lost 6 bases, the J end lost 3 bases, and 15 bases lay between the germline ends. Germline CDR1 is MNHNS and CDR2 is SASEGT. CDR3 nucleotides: TGTGCCAGCAGCTTATGGCAGGGGAGCTACAATGAGCAGTTCTTC. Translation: CASSLWQGSYNEQFF.

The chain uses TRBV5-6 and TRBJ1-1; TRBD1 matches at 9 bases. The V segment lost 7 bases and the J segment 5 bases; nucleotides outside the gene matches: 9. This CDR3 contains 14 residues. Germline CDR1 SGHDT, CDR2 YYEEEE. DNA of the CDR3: TGTGCCAGCCGTTCCGGGACAGGGAGAACTGAAGCTTTCTTT. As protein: CASRSGTGRTEAFF.

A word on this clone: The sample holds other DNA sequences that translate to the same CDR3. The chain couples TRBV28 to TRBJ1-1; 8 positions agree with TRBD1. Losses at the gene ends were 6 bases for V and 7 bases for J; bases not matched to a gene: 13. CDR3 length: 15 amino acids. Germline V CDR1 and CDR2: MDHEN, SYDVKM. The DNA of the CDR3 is TGTGCCAGCAGCTTAAACCCCGGGACAGGCTTTGAAGCTTTCTTT. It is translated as CASSLNPGTGFEAFF.

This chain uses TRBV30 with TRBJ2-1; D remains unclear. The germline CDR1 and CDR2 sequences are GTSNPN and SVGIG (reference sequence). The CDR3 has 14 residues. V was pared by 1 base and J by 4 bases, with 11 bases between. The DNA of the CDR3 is TGTGCCTGGAGTGGACTGGCGCCTTACAATGAGCAGTTCTTC. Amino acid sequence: CAWSGLAPYNEQFF.

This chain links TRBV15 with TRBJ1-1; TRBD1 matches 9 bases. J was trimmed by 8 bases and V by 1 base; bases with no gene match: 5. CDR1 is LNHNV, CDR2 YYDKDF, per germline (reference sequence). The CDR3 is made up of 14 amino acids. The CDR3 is CATSRAAGTGEAFF. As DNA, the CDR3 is TGTGCCACCAGCAGAGCCGCCGGGACAGGGGAAGCTTTCTTT. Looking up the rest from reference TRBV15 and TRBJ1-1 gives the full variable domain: DAMVIQNPRYQVTQFGKPVTLSCSQTLNHNVMYWYQQKSSQAPKLLFHYYDKDFNNEADTPDNFQSRRPNTSFCFLDIRSPGLGDTAMYLCATSRAAGTGEAFFGQGTRLTVV.

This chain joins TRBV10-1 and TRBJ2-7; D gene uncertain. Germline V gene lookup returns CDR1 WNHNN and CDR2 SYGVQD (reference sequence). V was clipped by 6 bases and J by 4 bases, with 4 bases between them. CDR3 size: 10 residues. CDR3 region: CASSRYEQYF. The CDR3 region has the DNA TGCGCCAGCAGCCGGTACGAGCAGTACTTC.

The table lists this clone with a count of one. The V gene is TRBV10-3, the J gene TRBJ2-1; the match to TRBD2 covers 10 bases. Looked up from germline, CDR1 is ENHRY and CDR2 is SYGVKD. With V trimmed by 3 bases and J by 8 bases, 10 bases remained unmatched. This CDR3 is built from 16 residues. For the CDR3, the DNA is TGTGCCATCAGTGACCCTCTTAGCGGGAGGATGGATGAGCAGTTCTTC. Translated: CAISDPLSGRMDEQFF.

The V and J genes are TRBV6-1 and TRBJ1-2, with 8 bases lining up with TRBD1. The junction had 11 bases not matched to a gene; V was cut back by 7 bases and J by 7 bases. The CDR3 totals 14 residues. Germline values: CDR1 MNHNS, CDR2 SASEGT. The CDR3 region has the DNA TGTGCCAGCACCTTCCGGGACAGGACGATTGGCTACACCTTC. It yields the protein CASTFRDRTIGYTF.

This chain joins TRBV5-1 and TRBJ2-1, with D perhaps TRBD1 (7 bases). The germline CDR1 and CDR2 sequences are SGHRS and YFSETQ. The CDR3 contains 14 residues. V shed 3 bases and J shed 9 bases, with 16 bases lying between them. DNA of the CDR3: TGCGCCAGCAGCTCCCCAGGGGGGCAAAGTGAGCAGTTCTTC. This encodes CASSSPGGQSEQFF.

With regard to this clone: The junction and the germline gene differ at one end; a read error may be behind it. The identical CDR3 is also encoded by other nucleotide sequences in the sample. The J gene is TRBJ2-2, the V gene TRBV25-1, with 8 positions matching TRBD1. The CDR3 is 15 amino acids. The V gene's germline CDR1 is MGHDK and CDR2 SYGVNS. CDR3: CASRATGVNTGELFF. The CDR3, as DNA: TGCGCCAGCAGGGCGACAGGGGTGAACACCGGGGAGCTGTTTTTT.

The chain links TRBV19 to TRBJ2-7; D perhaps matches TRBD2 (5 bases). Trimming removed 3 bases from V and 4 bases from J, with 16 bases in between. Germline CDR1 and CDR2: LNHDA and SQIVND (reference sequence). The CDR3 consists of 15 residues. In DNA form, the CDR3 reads TGTGCCAGTAGTATTTCTGGACTCCGTTCGTACGAGCAGTACTTC. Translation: CASSISGLRSYEQYF.

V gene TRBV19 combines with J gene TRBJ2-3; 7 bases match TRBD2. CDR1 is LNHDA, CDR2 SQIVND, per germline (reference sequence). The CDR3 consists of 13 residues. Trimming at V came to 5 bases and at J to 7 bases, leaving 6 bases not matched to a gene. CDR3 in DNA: TGTGCCAGTAGTTCGGGACTAAGTTATACGCAGTATTTT. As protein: CASSSGLSYTQYF.

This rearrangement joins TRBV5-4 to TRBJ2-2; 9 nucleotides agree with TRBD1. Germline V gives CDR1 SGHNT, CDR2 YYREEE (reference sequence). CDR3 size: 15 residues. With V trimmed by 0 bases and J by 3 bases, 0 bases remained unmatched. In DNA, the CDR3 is TGTGCCAGCAGCTTGGGGACAGGGGACACCGGGGAGCTGTTTTTT. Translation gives CASSLGTGDTGELFF.

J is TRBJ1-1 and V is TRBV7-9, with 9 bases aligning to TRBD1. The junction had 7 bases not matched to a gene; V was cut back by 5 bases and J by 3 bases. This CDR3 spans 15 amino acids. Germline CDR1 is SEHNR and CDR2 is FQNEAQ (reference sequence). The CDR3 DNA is TGTGCCAGCAGCCTACAGGGGGCAGGGCACACTGAAGCTTTCTTT. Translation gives CASSLQGAGHTEAFF.

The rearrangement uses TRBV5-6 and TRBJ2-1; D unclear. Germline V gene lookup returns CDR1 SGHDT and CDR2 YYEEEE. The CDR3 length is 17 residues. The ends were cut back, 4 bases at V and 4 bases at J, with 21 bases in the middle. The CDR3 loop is CASSVSWRSQYYNEQFF. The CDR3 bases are TGTGCCAGCAGCGTGAGTTGGCGGAGCCAGTATTACAATGAGCAGTTCTTC.

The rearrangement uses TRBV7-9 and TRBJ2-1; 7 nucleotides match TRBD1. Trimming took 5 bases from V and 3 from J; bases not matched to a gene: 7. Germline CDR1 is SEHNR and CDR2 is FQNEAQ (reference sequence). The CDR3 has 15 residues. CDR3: CASSPWTGNYNEQFF. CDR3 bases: TGTGCCAGCAGCCCGTGGACAGGCAACTACAATGAGCAGTTCTTC.

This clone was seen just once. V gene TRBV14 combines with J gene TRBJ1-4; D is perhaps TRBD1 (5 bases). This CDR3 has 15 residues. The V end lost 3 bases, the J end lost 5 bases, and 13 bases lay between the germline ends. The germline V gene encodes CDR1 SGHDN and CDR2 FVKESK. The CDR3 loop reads CASSQYRDSNEKLFF. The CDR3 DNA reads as TGTGCCAGCAGCCAGTACCGGGACTCGAATGAAAAACTGTTTTTT.

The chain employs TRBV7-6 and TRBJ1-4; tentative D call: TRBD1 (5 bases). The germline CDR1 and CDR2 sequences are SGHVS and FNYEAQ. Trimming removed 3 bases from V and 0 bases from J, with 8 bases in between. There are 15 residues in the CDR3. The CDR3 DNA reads TGTGCCAGCAGCTTCACAGGTTCAACTAATGAAAAACTGTTTTTT. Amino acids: CASSFTGSTNEKLFF. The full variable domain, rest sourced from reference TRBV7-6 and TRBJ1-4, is GAGVSQSPRYKVTKRGQDVALRCDPISGHVSLYWYRQALGQGPEFLTYFNYEAQQDKSGLPNDRFSAERPEGSISTLTIQRTEQRDSAMYRCASSFTGSTNEKLFFGSGTQLSVL.

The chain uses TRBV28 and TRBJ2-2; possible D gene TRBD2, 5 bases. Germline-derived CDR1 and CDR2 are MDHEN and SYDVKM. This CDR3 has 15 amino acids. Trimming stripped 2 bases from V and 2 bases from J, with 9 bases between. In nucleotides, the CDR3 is TGTGCCAGCAGTTTACTAGGAGGAAACACCGGGGAGCTGTTTTTT. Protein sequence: CASSLLGGNTGELFF.

The CDR3 is CASRLRGAYEQYF. In DNA form, the CDR3 reads TGTGCCAGCAGATTGCGGGGTGCCTACGAGCAGTACTTC. This sequence joins TRBV27 and TRBJ2-7, with a possible D match to TRBD2 (6 bases). The CDR3 covers 13 residues. V shed 6 bases and J shed 2 bases, with 11 bases lying between them. CDR1 MNHEY and CDR2 SMNVEV come from the germline V gene (reference sequence).